The following is a T cell receptor beta chain sequence with its context. Germline V gives CDR1 GTSNPN, CDR2 SVGIG (reference sequence). The CDR3 length is 14 residues. Trimming shortened V by 2 bases and J by 5 bases, and 15 bases separated the two germline ends. The protocol was immunoSEQ multiplex PCR, while the TCRdb copy is restricted to in-frame clones and leaves out a portion. Of under 250,000 clones detected, about nine tenths appear once; the ten largest clones hold about 2%. The entry originates in a study of cytomegalovirus exposure and HLA in healthy donors. Turning to the study itself: The 90 to 150 validation repertoires were produced on the same platform as the approximately 620 repertoires of the first cohort. This was reported in a later analysis.

This chain links TRBV30 with TRBJ1-1; no reliable D call. Specimen: PBMCs. The TCR comes from a woman between 18 and 29 years old in good health and CMV-seropositive. The CDR3 DNA reads as TGTGCCTGGAGTCCGGGGAGGTTCGTAACTGAAGCTTTCTTT. Translating it yields CAWSPGRFVTEAFF.